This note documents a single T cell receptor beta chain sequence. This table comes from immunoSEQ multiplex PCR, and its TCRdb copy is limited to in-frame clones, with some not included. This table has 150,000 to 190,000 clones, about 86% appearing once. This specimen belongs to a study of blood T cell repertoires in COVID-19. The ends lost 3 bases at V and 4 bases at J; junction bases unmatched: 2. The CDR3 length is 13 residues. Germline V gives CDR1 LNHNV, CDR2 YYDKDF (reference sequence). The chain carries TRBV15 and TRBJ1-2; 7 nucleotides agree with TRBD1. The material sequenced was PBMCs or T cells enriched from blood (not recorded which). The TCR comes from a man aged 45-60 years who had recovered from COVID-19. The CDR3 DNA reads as TGTGCCACCAGCAGGGGACAGAGCTATGGCTACACCTTC. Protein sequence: CATSRGQSYGYTF.